Presented here are 8 T cell receptor beta chains from one specimen sequenced in a study of tumor-infiltrating lymphocytes in primary liver carcinoma (dated by TCRdb to about 2017). Blood RNA was extracted from unsorted whole blood with TRIzol reagent; germline DNA came from the DNeasy Blood & Tissue kit. Sequencing was carried out with an Illumina HiSeq 2500. A constant-region primer and ProtoScript II reverse transcriptase were used to reverse-transcribe TCRbeta-specific cDNA from around 480 ng total RNA. Construction of the TCRbeta libraries relied on three nested rounds of multiplex PCR, following a slightly modified ARM-PCR procedure. The first two PCR rounds used multiplex TRBV1-TRBV30 forward primers with a Cbeta reverse primer, each for about 9 cycles. Starting from the raw public reads, TCRdb applied fastp trimming at Q25, assembled clones with MiXCR and retained in-frame beta chains. For every CDR3 protein sequence, its rows merge into one entry that carries the most common genes and DNA. In all, the sample holds about 320,000 distinct CDR3 sequences, and less than 75% of those were seen once. The leading ten clones occupy roughly 9% of the sample.

What was sequenced was peripheral blood. These receptors came from a man aged 40-55 years with primary liver carcinoma and hepatitis B virus infection.

The genes are TRBV7-2 and TRBJ1-1, with a tentative D call TRBD1 (5 bases). Germline V gene data show CDR1 as SGHTA and CDR2 as FQGNSA. This CDR3 spans 13 amino acids. Trimming took 5 bases from V and 5 from J, leaving 12 bases between them. Here the CDR3 reads CASSLRQGTEAFF. The CDR3 nucleotides are TGTGCCAGCAGCCTCCGGCAGGGAACTGAAGCTTTCTTT.

The chain links TRBV24-1 to TRBJ2-5; no definite D call. V dropped 6 bases and J dropped 0 bases, with 4 bases sitting between them. CDR3 length: 12 amino acids. Per the germline V gene, CDR1 is KGHDR and CDR2 is SFDVKD. The chain's CDR3 is CATSSNQETQYF. CDR3 in DNA: TGTGCCACCAGTTCAAACCAAGAGACCCAGTACTTC.

On this clonotype: It may be a read error: a sequence one base away is much more abundant. V gene TRBV6-2 or TRBV6-3 combines with J gene TRBJ1-5; a possible D gene is TRBD1 (6 bases). This CDR3 is 12 amino acids long. Germline V gene data show CDR1 as MNHEY and CDR2 as SVGEGT. The CDR3: CASTGGNQPQNF. The CDR3 DNA sequence: TGTGCCAGCACGGGGGGCAATCAGCCCCAGAATTTT.

As concerns this clonotype: This clone may be a read error of a much larger clone one base away. This chain connects TRBV4-3 to TRBJ2-1; 12 positions match TRBD2. CDR3 length equals 16 residues. Germline CDR1 reads LGHNA; CDR2 reads YSLEER. CDR3 in amino acids: CTSSLLAGGSYNEQFF. The CDR3 DNA reads as TGCACCAGCAGCCTCCTAGCGGGAGGGTCCTACAATGAGCAGTTCTTC.

This clonotype appeared a few times. The chain uses TRBV5-1 and TRBJ2-2, with a weak D call TRBD1 (5 bases). CDR3 length: 15 amino acids. V lost 5 bases and J lost 1, with 12 bases in between. The germline gives CDR1 SGHRS, CDR2 YFSETQ. CDR3 sequence reads: CASSPSGWNTGELFF. In nucleotides, the CDR3 is TGCGCCAGCAGTCCCTCAGGGTGGAACACCGGGGAGCTGTTTTTT.

The V gene is TRBV28, the J gene TRBJ2-7; tentative D call: TRBD1 (6 bases). Germline-derived CDR1 and CDR2 are MDHEN and SYDVKM. The CDR3 totals 14 residues. The V end lost 5 bases, the J end lost 4 bases, and 15 bases lay between the germline ends. The CDR3 region is CASSAPAQGYEQYF. The CDR3 region has the DNA TGTGCCAGCAGTGCTCCCGCCCAGGGGTACGAGCAGTACTTC.

Concerning this clonotype: Being one base from a much bigger clone, this may be a read error. The J gene is TRBJ2-3, the V gene TRBV6-5; D call uncertain. The CDR3 loop spans 19 amino acids. The germline V gene encodes CDR1 MNHEY and CDR2 SVGAGI. V lost 2 bases to trimming and J lost 2 bases, with 23 bases between them. Written as DNA, the CDR3 is TGTGCCAGCAGTTACCTCTCGTTTTGGGTAGCAGATTTCACAGATACGCAGTATTTT. It codes for CASSYLSFWVADFTDTQYF.

Worth noting for this clonotype: A junction end diverges from the germline sequence, so it may reflect a read error. V gene TRBV23-1 combines with J gene TRBJ2-1, with a possible D match to TRBD1 (6 bases). TRBV23-1 belongs to the ORF category, with a function that is uncertain. The CDR3 contains 19 residues. CDR3 region: CASSQIGRQGQRDNNERFF. The CDR3 DNA is TGCGCCAGCAGCCAGATAGGGCGGCAGGGGCAGAGGGACAACAATGAGCGGTTCTTC.